This T cell receptor (beta chain) was identified during a study of blood T cell repertoires in COVID-19. This CDR3 spans 14 amino acids. Trimming left V 1 base short and J 5 bases short, with 8 bases between. CDR1 and CDR2 (germline): MGHRA, YSYEKL. Original methodology: Reference gene primer amplification gave nucleated cell count estimates. Using immunoSEQ multiplex PCR, the repertoire was profiled, and TCRdb retains in-frame clones only, with some absent. The D gene and trimming were derived from the DNA, and the V and J assignments and clone size from that table. The sample holds about 400,000 clones; 87% are singletons and the top ten take approximately 1.8%.

Sequenced sample: PBMCs or T cells enriched from blood (not recorded which). This rearrangement joins TRBV4-1 to TRBJ2-2; no firm D call. This clonotype was sampled from a man aged 40-50 years in a cohort exposed to, infected with or recovered from COVID-19 (not recorded which). CDR3 loop: CASSQGQRTGELFF. The DNA for the CDR3 is TGCGCCAGCAGCCAAGGGCAGAGGACCGGGGAGCTGTTTTTT.